The entry that follows covers one TCR beta chain sequence. Its matching antigen is unknown. The sample belongs to a study of CD8 T cells in Susac syndrome. Study-wide findings and caveats: Clonal expansion was present among Susac CD8+ cells. This expansion reached its peak in TEMRA cells and in active patients.

RNA was extracted with the RNeasy kit, and a quantity of roughly 0.5 to 1 ug was reverse transcribed using random hexamers. TCRdb analysed the immunoSEQ multiplex PCR reads with MiXCR anew, one entry per CDR3 protein. The table lists some 130,000 distinct CDR3 sequences, 85% to 95% of them singletons. In blood CD8+ and CD4+ T cells, TCR beta underwent sequencing. As judged by recently defined diagnostic criteria, patients with Susac syndrome had definite or probable disease. Bulk CD8+ and CD4+ cells came from magnetic negative isolation; CD8+ TEMRA by FACS. This CDR3 comprises 16 residues. J gave up 7 bases and V 1 base, and 10 bases lay outside the gene matches. Germline V lookup: CDR1 SEHNR, CDR2 FQNEAQ (reference sequence).

Sequences were obtained from CD8+ T cells from PBMCs. The TCR was taken from a human donor with Susac syndrome. V and J are TRBV7-9 and TRBJ2-1; 7 bases fit TRBD2. As DNA, the CDR3 is TGTGCCAGCAGCTTAGTTGGACTAGGATCTGGGAATGAGCAGTTCTTC. It translates to CASSLVGLGSGNEQFF. The full variable domain, completed using reference TRBV7-9 and TRBJ2-1, is DTGVSQNPRHKITKRGQNVTFRCDPISEHNRLYWYRQTLGQGPEFLTYFQNEAQLEKSRLLSDRFSAERPKGSFSTLEIQRTEQGDSAMYLCASSLVGLGSGNEQFFGPGTRLTVL.